These 29 T cell receptor beta chains were sequenced from one sample in a study of T cell responses to AZD1222 COVID-19 vaccine (dated by TCRdb to about 2021). Read against the paper, the sample's time point label means: about 28 days (+/-7) after the second vaccine dose. The library relied on the immunoSEQ multiplex PCR assay. What TCRdb holds here is the immuneACCESS table cut down to in-frame rearrangements. Part of the clones is not present; checked against another copy, under half of the missing clones reflect an unresolved V gene, and the others are unexplained. In all, the sample holds roughly 110,000 clones, and around 88% of those were seen once. Around 6% of the sample belongs to the ten largest clones. This sample comprised peripheral blood, obtained 28 days after the second AZD1222 dose. The source is an adult who received the AZD1222 COVID-19 vaccine.

The rearrangement uses TRBV6-6 and TRBJ1-2; D uncertain. Trimming took off 5 bases at V and 6 bases at J, with 19 bases between the two ends. Germline V lookup: CDR1 MNHNY, CDR2 SVGAGI (reference sequence). CDR3 length equals 15 residues. The DNA for the CDR3 is TGTGCCAGCAGTCAACGGATAGCGGGCCGAGATGGCTACACCTTC. Translating gives CASSQRIAGRDGYTF.

This clone is a singleton in its sample. The CDR3 region is CSAKIPGGLNIQYF. The CDR3, as DNA: TGCAGCGCAAAGATCCCGGGGGGGCTTAACATTCAGTACTTC. The rearrangement uses TRBV29-1 and TRBJ2-4; 8 nucleotides agree with TRBD2. CDR1 is SQVTM, CDR2 ANQGSEA, per germline. J lost 7 bases, V lost 7 bases, and 12 bases had no gene match. The CDR3 contains 14 residues.

This clone was counted between two and nine times. The chain employs TRBV7-9 and TRBJ1-1; D gene uncertain. This CDR3 region has 13 residues. Trimming removed 0 bases from V and 0 bases from J, with 2 bases in between. CDR1 and CDR2 from the germline V gene are SEHNR and FQNEAQ (reference sequence). Written as DNA, the CDR3 is TGTGCCAGCAGCTTAGCCATGAACACTGAAGCTTTCTTT. Its translation: CASSLAMNTEAFF.

J is TRBJ1-2 and V is TRBV6-5; 7 nucleotides agree with TRBD1. Germline CDR1 and CDR2: MNHEY and SVGAGI. CDR3 length: 14 amino acids. V shed 8 bases and J 0 bases; nucleotides not matched to a gene: 6. In DNA, the CDR3 is TGTGCCAGCCGCCGGGACAGTCCTAACTATGGCTACACCTTC. Translating gives CASRRDSPNYGYTF.

The chain recombines TRBV6-2 or TRBV6-3 with TRBJ1-6, with 7 bases fitting TRBD1. CDR1 and CDR2 (germline): MNHEY, SVGEGT. The trim removed 2 bases at V and 4 bases at J, leaving 5 bases unmatched. The CDR3 contains 16 residues. CDR3 residues: CASSYTGQLYNSPLHF. The CDR3 DNA follows: TGTGCCAGCAGTTACACGGGACAGCTATATAATTCACCCCTCCACTTT.

The chain employs TRBV29-1 and TRBJ2-3; D might be TRBD2 (6 bases). The germline V and J ends were trimmed by 6 bases and 3 bases, with 13 bases remaining between them. This CDR3 region has 13 residues. Germline loops: CDR1 SQVTM, CDR2 ANQGSEA. The DNA of the CDR3 is TGCAGCGTGGCGGAGGGGCAAACAGATACGCAGTATTTT. As protein: CSVAEGQTDTQYF.

This chain connects TRBV6-6 to TRBJ2-1; D might be TRBD1 (6 bases). Germline V gene lookup returns CDR1 MNHNY and CDR2 SVGAGI (reference sequence). The CDR3 has 13 amino acids. The V end lost 5 bases, the J end lost 4 bases, and 9 bases lay between the germline ends. The CDR3 DNA follows: TGTGCCAGCAGTACGACAGGTTACAATGAGCAGTTCTTC. Translated: CASSTTGYNEQFF.

The chain links TRBV18 to TRBJ2-5, with unresolved D. The CDR3 has 14 amino acids. Germline V CDR1 and CDR2: KGHSH, LQKENI. The germline V and J ends were trimmed by 1 base and 4 bases, with 10 bases remaining between them. CDR3 in amino acids: CASSPRLERETQYF. The CDR3 region has the DNA TGTGCCAGCTCACCACGATTAGAGCGAGAGACCCAGTACTTC.

V is TRBV13 and J is TRBJ1-6, with unresolved D. The length of the CDR3 is 15 residues. Germline CDR1 and CDR2: PRHDT and FYEKMQ (reference sequence). V shed 4 bases and J shed 6 bases, with 13 bases lying between them. The CDR3 reads CASSSGPEVNSPLHF. In DNA form, the CDR3 reads TGTGCCAGCAGCTCCGGGCCCGAGGTTAATTCACCCCTCCACTTT.

The chain uses TRBV9 and TRBJ1-2; D unclear. Trimming removed 0 bases at V and 4 bases at J, with 13 bases between. This CDR3 comprises 15 residues. CDR1 is SGDLS and CDR2 is YYNGEE in the germline V gene. CDR3 DNA sequence: TGTGCCAGCAGCGTAGTCGGAAACAGCGGCTATGGCTACACCTTC. Translation: CASSVVGNSGYGYTF. Full variable domain (rest looked up from reference TRBV9 and TRBJ1-2): DSGVTQTPKHLITATGQRVTLRCSPRSGDLSVYWYQQSLDQGLQFLIQYYNGEERAKGNILERFSAQQFPDLHSELNLSSLELGDSALYFCASSVVGNSGYGYTFGSGTRLTVV.

This rearrangement joins TRBV6-2 or TRBV6-3 to TRBJ1-2; D remains ambiguous. Per germline, CDR1 MNHEY and CDR2 SVGEGT. Deletions cut 5 bases from V and 4 bases from J, with 8 bases between. The CDR3 covers 12 residues. CDR3 loop: CASSTTLYGYTF. The CDR3, as DNA: TGTGCCAGCAGTACTACCCTCTATGGCTACACCTTC.

The V gene is TRBV4-1, the J gene TRBJ2-5; 10 positions agree with TRBD2. This CDR3 is 17 amino acids long. Germline V CDR1 and CDR2: MGHRA, YSYEKL. With V trimmed by 4 bases and J by 1 base, 9 bases remained unmatched. The CDR3 protein is CASSPLPSGGTQETQYF. Written as DNA, the CDR3 is TGCGCCAGCAGCCCCCTCCCTAGCGGGGGCACCCAAGAGACCCAGTACTTC.

The V gene is TRBV6-2 or TRBV6-3, the J gene TRBJ1-5; D gene unclear. Germline assignment: CDR1 MNHEY and CDR2 SVGEGT. The V end was cut by 2 bases, the J end by 2 bases, with 10 bases between. The CDR3 has 15 residues. The CDR3 spells CASSYPGSGNQPQHF. DNA for the CDR3: TGTGCCAGCAGTTACCCGGGATCCGGCAATCAGCCCCAGCATTTT.

CDR3 loop: CAGGTPANYGYTF. The CDR3 DNA reads TGTGCCGGTGGGACACCTGCTAACTATGGCTACACCTTC. The V gene is TRBV28, the J gene TRBJ1-2; weak D call: TRBD1 (6 bases). CDR1 is MDHEN, CDR2 SYDVKM, per germline. This CDR3 has 13 residues. Trimming shortened V by 11 bases and J by 0 bases, and 13 bases separated the two germline ends.

This chain uses TRBV19 with TRBJ1-2; 7 bases align to TRBD1. Germline V gene sequence: CDR1 LNHDA, CDR2 SQIVND (reference sequence). The CDR3 extends over 15 amino acids. J gave up 7 bases and V 5 bases, and 13 bases lay outside the gene matches. CDR3 sequence reads: CASSSQGTPSPGYTF. CDR3 sequence (DNA): TGTGCCAGTAGTTCACAGGGGACACCCTCTCCTGGCTACACCTTC.

CDR3 protein: CASSLVAATNEKLFF. For the CDR3, the DNA is TGCGCCAGCAGCTTGGTGGCCGCAACTAATGAAAAACTGTTTTTT. The chain is built from TRBV5-1 and TRBJ1-4; no firm D call. Trimming left V 0 bases short and J 0 bases short, with 6 bases between. Looked up from germline, CDR1 is SGHRS and CDR2 is YFSETQ. The CDR3 length is 15 residues.

This chain links TRBV11-1 with TRBJ1-2; D remains unclear. The CDR3 totals 12 residues. V lost 1 base, J lost 6 bases, and 6 bases lay in between. Germline loops: CDR1 SGHAT, CDR2 FQDESV (reference sequence). CDR3 loop: CASSLEGNGYTF. CDR3 sequence (DNA): TGTGCCAGCAGCTTAGAGGGAAATGGCTACACCTTC.

The chain couples TRBV6-5 to TRBJ1-2; possibly TRBD1 for D (5 bases). CDR3 length: 16 residues. The germline V gene encodes CDR1 MNHEY and CDR2 SVGAGI. Trimming took off 0 bases at V and 7 bases at J, with 18 bases between the two ends. The DNA of the CDR3 is TGTGCCAGCAGTTACTCGTTAGCTCTTCCGGGGGGTGGCTACACCTTC. Its translation: CASSYSLALPGGGYTF.

This sequence joins TRBV10-3 and TRBJ2-1; D possibly corresponds to TRBD2 (5 bases). V was shortened by 6 bases and J by 2 bases, with 11 bases between the two germline ends. The CDR3 covers 14 residues. Germline CDR1 reads ENHRY; CDR2 reads SYGVKD. The CDR3 nucleotides read TGTGCCATCAGGGGAGCTAGCCCCTACAATGAGCAGTTCTTC. Its translation: CAIRGASPYNEQFF.

The chain's CDR3 is CASKPRGMNTEAFF. CDR3 nucleotides: TGTGCCAGCAAGCCCCGGGGTATGAACACTGAAGCTTTCTTT. V usage is TRBV7-2 and J usage is TRBJ1-1, with D uncertain. CDR1 is SGHTA, CDR2 FQGNSA, per germline. The V and J ends lost 7 bases and 0 bases respectively, with 12 bases between them. CDR3 length: 14 amino acids.

J is TRBJ1-6 and V is TRBV10-3; a possible D gene is TRBD1 (6 bases). There are 14 residues in the CDR3. Trimming left V 6 bases short and J 7 bases short, with 13 bases between. The germline gives CDR1 ENHRY, CDR2 SYGVKD. The CDR3 nucleotides read TGTGCCATCAGGGATAGGACAGAAAATTCACCCCTCCACTTT. Protein sequence: CAIRDRTENSPLHF.

The chain joins TRBV2 to TRBJ2-1; D not resolved. Germline CDR1 SNHLY, CDR2 FYNNEI. The CDR3 loop spans 13 amino acids. Trimming cost V 4 bases and J 6 bases, with 10 bases left between them. Here the CDR3 DNA reads TGTGCCAGCAGTGTACGGACGACCAATGAGCAGTTCTTC. This translates into CASSVRTTNEQFF.

V and J are TRBV7-2 and TRBJ1-2, with TRBD1 as a possible D gene (6 bases). V lost 5 bases to trimming and J lost 3 bases, with 7 bases between them. The CDR3 loop spans 12 amino acids. Germline V gene lookup returns CDR1 SGHTA and CDR2 FQGNSA. CDR3 in amino acids: CASSPGDYGYTF. The CDR3, as DNA: TGTGCCAGCAGCCCAGGGGACTATGGCTACACCTTC.

The rearrangement joins TRBV6-4 to TRBJ2-1; 14 bases map to TRBD2. There are 15 residues in the CDR3. Germline CDR1 and CDR2: MRHNA and SNTAGT. V lost 6 bases, J lost 8 bases, and 6 bases stayed unmatched. CDR3 DNA sequence: TGTGCCAGCAGACAGACTAGCGGGGGGGCATATGAGCAGTTCTTC. Its translation is CASRQTSGGAYEQFF.

A few counts support this clone. The chain is built from TRBV3-1 (or the pseudogene TRBV3-2) and TRBJ2-5, with D unresolved. Germline CDR1 is LGHDT and CDR2 is YNNKEL (reference sequence). This CDR3 comprises 15 residues. V shed 2 bases and J shed 0 bases, with 10 bases lying between them. The CDR3 nucleotides read TGTGCCAGCAGCCAACTCTCTGCCTACCAAGAGACCCAGTACTTC. This encodes CASSQLSAYQETQYF.

The chain has TRBV3-1 (or the pseudogene TRBV3-2) and TRBJ1-1, with D uncertain. The CDR3 sequence is 10 residues long. Germline V lookup: CDR1 LGHDT, CDR2 YNNKEL (reference sequence). The V end was cut by 2 bases, the J end by 11 bases, with 6 bases between. CDR3 bases: TGTGCCAGCAGCCAATCAAGGGCTTTCTTT. Encoded protein: CASSQSRAFF.

The chain couples TRBV18 to TRBJ1-1, with unresolved D. Germline-derived CDR1 and CDR2 are KGHSH and LQKENI. With 3 bases removed from V and 1 base from J, the gap between germline ends came to 15 bases. The CDR3 sequence is 16 residues long. This CDR3 reads CASSPVTGIQNTEAFF. The CDR3 DNA sequence: TGTGCCAGCTCACCGGTCACCGGGATTCAGAACACTGAAGCTTTCTTT.

The V gene is TRBV7-8, the J gene TRBJ1-2; perhaps TRBD1 as D (5 bases). V was cut by 1 base and J by 6 bases, with 9 bases left in between. The CDR3 runs 13 residues. Looked up from germline, CDR1 is SGHVS and CDR2 is FQNEAQ. CDR3 sequence reads: CASSLGQGDGYTF. The CDR3 nucleotides are TGTGCCAGCAGCTTAGGCCAGGGAGATGGCTACACCTTC.

Only one count was recorded for this clone. The chain employs TRBV9 and TRBJ2-7, with a tentative D call TRBD2 (6 bases). The length of the CDR3 is 13 residues. Per the germline V gene, CDR1 is SGDLS and CDR2 is YYNGEE. Trimming shortened V by 1 base and J by 6 bases, and 11 bases separated the two germline ends. The CDR3 DNA reads as TGTGCCAGCAGCGTATGGGGGGAAGGCGAGCAGTACTTC. Translating it yields CASSVWGEGEQYF. Full variable domain (remainder filled in from reference TRBV9 and TRBJ2-7): DSGVTQTPKHLITATGQRVTLRCSPRSGDLSVYWYQQSLDQGLQFLIQYYNGEERAKGNILERFSAQQFPDLHSELNLSSLELGDSALYFCASSVWGEGEQYFGPGTRLTVT.